A few counts support the clone carrying this TCR beta chain. Per germline, CDR1 MNHEY and CDR2 SMNVEV (reference sequence). The J segment lost 0 bases and the V segment lost 5 bases, leaving 6 bases of the junction unmatched. CDR3 length: 15 residues. These data come from a study of human T cells and chemical hapten exposure. Time point described: pre-sensitization, week 0. Treatment specified: therapeutic diphenylcyclopropenone sensitization with weekly scalp DPC. Via MiXCR, TCRdb re-called the RACE reads, giving one row per CDR3 protein. The table shows approximately 370,000 distinct CDR3 sequences, with around 5% occurring only once.

The sample here was whole blood, taken in connection with sensitization to the hapten diphenylcyclopropenone (DPC). This receptor was identified in a woman younger than 30 with alopecia areata. Some clones in this sample may be carry-over from other donors' samples. V gene TRBV27 combines with J gene TRBJ2-7, with 8 bases matching TRBD2. The CDR3 DNA follows: TGTGCCAGCAGTCGCGGGACTAGTACCTCCTACGAGCAGTACTTC. Its translation is CASSRGTSTSYEQYF.